The 14 T cell receptor beta chains in this list originate from one sample, sequenced in a study of cytomegalovirus exposure and HLA in healthy donors. PCR involved 60 Vbeta and 13 Jbeta primers. Produced via immunoSEQ multiplex PCR; TCRdb's table is partial and in-frame only. The data show some 210,000 clones, about 72% seen once. The sequenced material came from PBMCs. The receptors were sampled from a male donor in good health and CMV-seronegative.

This chain uses TRBV11-2 with TRBJ1-1; tentative D call: TRBD1 (5 bases). Germline CDR1 is SGHAT and CDR2 is FQNNGV. With 2 bases removed from V and 3 bases from J, the gap between germline ends came to 16 bases. The CDR3 is 16 residues long. DNA for the CDR3: TGTGCCAGCAGCTTAAATTATCGGGGGACCGACACTGAAGCTTTCTTT. Translation gives CASSLNYRGTDTEAFF.

This chain joins TRBV14 and TRBJ1-2; weak D call: TRBD1 (6 bases). V was clipped by 3 bases and J by 2 bases, with 13 bases between them. The germline V gene has CDR1 SGHDN and CDR2 FVKESK. This CDR3 comprises 15 residues. The CDR3 loop is CASSHWGHENYGYTF. The DNA of the CDR3 is TGTGCCAGCAGCCATTGGGGACATGAAAACTATGGCTACACCTTC.

The genes are TRBV27 and TRBJ2-1; 7 bases agree with TRBD1. The CDR3 consists of 19 residues. Per germline, CDR1 MNHEY and CDR2 SMNVEV (reference sequence). J was trimmed by 0 bases and V by 5 bases; bases with no gene match: 16. DNA for the CDR3: TGTGCCAGCAGTCTGGGACAGAGGCCGTCTATTAGCTCCTACAATGAGCAGTTCTTC. Protein sequence: CASSLGQRPSISSYNEQFF.

In its sample, this clone was seen a few times. V is TRBV5-6 and J is TRBJ2-7, with TRBD1 as a possible D gene (6 bases). V was shortened by 2 bases and J by 0 bases, with 9 bases between the two germline ends. This CDR3 contains 14 residues. The germline V gene encodes CDR1 SGHDT and CDR2 YYEEEE. The CDR3 here is CASSFLGGSYEQYF. CDR3 sequence (DNA): TGTGCCAGCAGCTTTCTAGGGGGCTCCTACGAGCAGTACTTC.

The J gene is TRBJ2-5, the V gene TRBV21-1; the DNA was not used to check the table's D call, TRBD2. TRBV21-1 is termed a pseudogene. CDR3 length equals 16 residues. CDR3 protein: CASSVRLAGRPETQYF. CDR3 DNA sequence: TGTGCCAGCAGCGTCCGACTAGCGGGCCGTCCAGAGACCCAGTACTTC.

The genes are TRBV5-1 and TRBJ2-2, with 9 bases matching TRBD1. The germline gives CDR1 SGHRS, CDR2 YFSETQ. The CDR3 loop spans 15 amino acids. The J segment lost 7 bases and the V segment lost 3 bases, leaving 7 bases of the junction unmatched. CDR3 DNA: TGCGCCAGCAGCTACCGACAGGGGGAGGTCGGGGAGCTGTTTTTT. Translation gives CASSYRQGEVGELFF.

This clone was seen ten or more times. The chain carries TRBV23-1 and TRBJ1-5; 9 nucleotides align to TRBD1. TRBV23-1 is an ORF, with its function uncertain. The CDR3 consists of 17 residues. With 0 bases clipped from V and 6 bases from J, the junction kept 9 bases outside the gene matches. In DNA, the CDR3 is TGCGCCAGCAGTCAATCGAGGGGACAGGGTTATGGTCAGCCCCAGCATTTT. This encodes CASSQSRGQGYGQPQHF.

The chain has TRBV19 and TRBJ1-5, with 8 bases identical to TRBD1. The germline V gene has CDR1 LNHDA and CDR2 SQIVND (reference sequence). J gave up 5 bases and V 1 base, and 4 bases lay outside the gene matches. This CDR3 region has 15 residues. This CDR3 reads CASSIGTGSYQPQHF. In DNA form, the CDR3 reads TGTGCCAGTAGTATAGGGACAGGGAGTTATCAGCCCCAGCATTTT.

The rearrangement joins TRBV14 to TRBJ2-3; 9 bases fit TRBD1. V lost 2 bases to trimming and J lost 5 bases; unmatched junction nucleotides: 5. CDR1 is SGHDN and CDR2 is FVKESK in the germline V gene. The CDR3 spans 15 residues. The CDR3, as DNA: TGTGCCAGCAGCCAACGGACAGGGGCGATAGATACGCAGTATTTT. This sequence encodes CASSQRTGAIDTQYF.

The chain joins TRBV6-5 to TRBJ2-1; D is uncertain. The CDR3 spans 15 residues. In germline, CDR1 is MNHEY, CDR2 SVGAGI. V was shortened by 4 bases and J by 1 base, with 11 bases between the two germline ends. The CDR3 reads CASSSSRLSYNEQFF. Written as DNA, the CDR3 is TGTGCCAGCAGTTCGTCGCGGCTATCCTACAATGAGCAGTTCTTC.

J is TRBJ1-4 and V is TRBV7-8; 9 nucleotides line up with TRBD1. CDR3 length: 17 residues. Germline V lookup: CDR1 SGHVS, CDR2 FQNEAQ. V was pared by 4 bases and J by 0 bases, with 6 bases of the junction left unmatched. For the CDR3, the DNA is TGTGCCAGCAGCTCGCGGACAGGGGAAACAACTAATGAAAAACTGTTTTTT. The encoded protein is CASSSRTGETTNEKLFF.

The J gene is TRBJ2-7, the V gene TRBV7-3, with TRBD1 as a possible D gene (6 bases). The germline gives CDR1 SGHTA, CDR2 FQGTGA. The length of the CDR3 is 17 residues. V lost 6 bases to trimming and J lost 1 base, with 22 bases between them. The CDR3 DNA reads TGTGCCAGCAGATCCGGGGCGAAGGTGGGGACATCCTACGAGCAGTACTTC. Its protein is CASRSGAKVGTSYEQYF. Drawing the rest from reference TRBV7-3 and TRBJ2-7, the complete variable domain is GAGVSQTPSNKVTEKGKYVELRCDPISGHTALYWYRQSLGQGPEFLIYFQGTGAADDSGLPNDRFFAVRPEGSVSTLKIQRTERGDSAVYLCASRSGAKVGTSYEQYFGPGTRLTVT.

This CDR3 is CATSQGGADIQYF. CDR3 in DNA: TGTGCCACCTCCCAGGGAGGGGCGGACATTCAGTACTTC. The genes are TRBV19 and TRBJ2-4; 7 bases agree with TRBD2. Trimming at V came to 10 bases and at J to 8 bases, leaving 11 bases not matched to a gene. CDR1 LNHDA and CDR2 SQIVND come from the germline V gene (reference sequence). CDR3 size: 13 residues.

The chain recombines TRBV27 with TRBJ2-3; TRBD2 might be the D (5 bases). Between the trimmed V and J ends, which lost 8 bases and 0 bases, there was a span of 18 bases. In germline, CDR1 is MNHEY, CDR2 SMNVEV (reference sequence). The CDR3 totals 16 residues. CDR3 DNA: TGTGCCAGCTCTCCGAGTGGACTTACTAGCACAGATACGCAGTATTTT. This encodes CASSPSGLTSTDTQYF.